This passage covers 3 T cell receptor beta chains from one sample sequenced in a study of blood T cell repertoires in COVID-19. Assay: immunoSEQ multiplex PCR; the TCRdb copy retains only in-frame clones and omits some. The sample contains about 69,000 clones, around 89% of which appear only once. The sample was peripheral blood. These receptors came from a man between 50 and 59 years old with acute or convalescent COVID-19.

V is TRBV24-1 and J is TRBJ2-3; 9 nucleotides agree with TRBD2. This CDR3 is built from 16 residues. With V trimmed by 5 bases and J by 3 bases, 8 bases remained unmatched. Germline loops: CDR1 KGHDR, CDR2 SFDVKD. The CDR3 sequence: CATSVEAGGTTDTQYF. CDR3 DNA sequence: TGTGCCACCAGTGTCGAGGCGGGAGGGACAACAGATACGCAGTATTTT.

CDR3 region: CASSSGGDTNEKLFF. The CDR3 nucleotides read TGTGCCAGCAGTTCAGGGGGCGACACTAATGAAAAACTGTTTTTT. The J gene is TRBJ1-4, the V gene TRBV6-5; 8 bases agree with TRBD1. The V segment lost 4 bases and the J segment 2 bases; nucleotides outside the gene matches: 3. This CDR3 spans 15 amino acids. Per the germline V gene, CDR1 is MNHEY and CDR2 is SVGAGI.

This clone was observed once. This sequence joins TRBV4-2 and TRBJ2-7; D gene uncertain. Germline CDR1 reads LGHNA; CDR2 reads YNFKEQ. V was pared by 4 bases and J by 4 bases, with 8 bases between. The CDR3 spans 12 residues. The CDR3 nucleotides are TGTGCCAGCAGCCTATCACTTTACGAGCAGTACTTC. Its translation: CASSLSLYEQYF.